This TCR beta chain was found in a study of blood T cell repertoires in COVID-19. Authors' analysis steps: The authors estimated nucleated cell counts from reference gene primer amplification. The assay was immunoSEQ multiplex PCR, and TCRdb's table has in-frame clones only and misses some. That table gives V, J and clone size, and the DNA gave D and trimming. The sample includes just over 90,000 clones, about 80% of them seen just once. V gave up 0 bases and J gave up 4 bases, with 21 bases separating them. The V gene's germline CDR1 is MGHRA and CDR2 YSYEKL. The CDR3 runs to 18 residues. The sequence was obtained from a man between 65 and 85 years old with acute or convalescent COVID-19. The sample consisted of peripheral blood. This chain links TRBV4-1 with TRBJ1-2; no reliable D call. The CDR3 bases are TGCGCCAGCAGCCAAGATGTGACGATCACGGGGTTCCTCTATGGCTACACCTTC. Its translation is CASSQDVTITGFLYGYTF.